A selection of T cell receptor beta chains follows, all from one sample in a study of regulatory T cells in long-lasting Graves disease. TCRdb passed the multiplex PCR reads through MiXCR, listing each CDR3 protein once. The repertoire holds around 240,000 distinct CDR3 sequences, roughly 18% seen once, with 14% in the top ten. These data were likewise used in another study, on T cells in Graves' hyperthyroidism and ophthalmopathy.

The sample consisted of peripheral blood mononuclear cells (PBMCs), taken at new diagnosis, from a patient treated with antithyroid drugs. The origin of the receptors is a woman in her 30s with Graves disease. Each CDR3 is given with its conserved first and last residue. The D gene is left open where the match is weak. Clone size is shown for a subset of rows, as once, few, many or a class of expanded clone.

clone_size	v_call	j_call	d_call	cdr3_aa	cdr3_nt
many	TRBV7-3	TRBJ1-1	-	CASSSGGGNTEAFF	TGTGCCAGCAGCTCCGGTGGAGGGAACACTGAAGCTTTCTTT
-	TRBV27	TRBJ2-7	TRBD2	CASSPTGLAGGRNEQYF	TGTGCCAGCAGCCCCACGGGACTAGCGGGGGGGCGAAACGAGCAGTACTTC
many	TRBV19	TRBJ1-2	-	CATSNPREANYGYTF	TGTGCCACTTCGAATCCCCGAGAGGCTAACTATGGCTACACCTTC
-	TRBV20-1	TRBJ2-7	-	CSARSRGVLNEQYF	TGCAGTGCTAGATCCAGGGGCGTTCTCAACGAGCAGTACTTC
many	TRBV9	TRBJ1-2	-	CASSVGGTSFGYTF	TGTGCCAGCAGCGTAGGCGGGACTTCCTTCGGCTACACCTTC
many	TRBV5-1	TRBJ1-1	-	CASSNQQARTEAFF	TGCGCCAGCAGCAACCAACAGGCTCGGACTGAAGCTTTCTTT
many	TRBV12-3/TRBV12-4	TRBJ1-6	-	CASSLSYNSPLHF	TGTGCCAGCAGCTTATCCTATAATTCACCCCTCCACTTT
-	TRBV10-3	TRBJ2-5	-	CATSVGEETQYF	TGTGCCACCAGTGTTGGGGAAGAGACCCAGTACTTC
many	TRBV25-1	TRBJ2-5	TRBD2	CASSEEKRGGRRETQYF	TGTGCCAGCAGTGAAGAGAAGCGGGGGGGCCGGAGGGAGACCCAGTACTTC
many	TRBV20-1	TRBJ2-7	-	CSARPRGGHEQYF	TGCAGTGCTAGACCCAGGGGTGGCCACGAGCAGTACTTC
many	TRBV7-8	TRBJ1-1	-	CAPSRPPENTEAFF	TGTGCCCCGAGCCGGCCTCCAGAGAACACTGAAGCTTTCTTT
many	TRBV5-4	TRBJ1-2	TRBD1	CASSPGTGDYGYTF	TGTGCCAGCAGCCCAGGGACAGGGGACTATGGCTACACCTTC
many	TRBV11-2	TRBJ1-3	-	CASSLALWGNTIYF	TGTGCCAGCAGCTTAGCCCTTTGGGGAAACACCATATATTTT
many	TRBV7-6	TRBJ2-7	TRBD1	CASSLETGTVTYEQYF	TGTGCCAGCAGCTTGGAAACCGGGACAGTTACCTACGAGCAGTACTTC
many	TRBV18	TRBJ1-1	-	CASSPRVQITEAFF	TGTGCCAGCTCACCACGTGTACAAATCACTGAAGCTTTCTTT
-	TRBV6-2/TRBV6-3	TRBJ1-1	-	CASSSLSSGTEAFF	TGTGCCAGCAGCTCGCTTTCGAGTGGAACTGAAGCTTTCTTT
-	TRBV19	TRBJ1-6	-	CASSIMGTPNSPLHF	TGTGCCAGTAGTATAATGGGGACACCCAATTCACCCCTCCACTTT
many	TRBV11-2	TRBJ1-1	-	CASSHPRNTEAFF	TGCGCCAGCAGCCATCCGCGGAACACTGAAGCTTTCTTT
many	TRBV20-1	TRBJ1-1	-	CSARLAAPTAFF	TGCAGTGCTAGACTGGCAGCCCCGACGGCTTTCTTT
many	TRBV7-8	TRBJ1-1	TRBD1	CASSLDRGGTEAFF	TGTGCCAGCAGCTTAGACAGGGGTGGGACTGAAGCTTTCTTT
many	TRBV2	TRBJ1-2	TRBD1	CASSPGGMGNTF	TGTGCCAGCAGTCCAGGGGGGATGGGAAACACCTTC
many	TRBV29-1	TRBJ1-3	-	CSVEGWGASGNTIYF	TGCAGCGTTGAGGGGTGGGGTGCCTCTGGAAACACCATATATTTT
many	TRBV27	TRBJ1-5	TRBD1	CASSRDRGLGQPQHF	TGTGCCAGCAGCCGGGACAGGGGGTTGGGGCAGCCCCAGCATTTT
many	TRBV7-9	TRBJ1-2	-	CASSPEYFGGYTF	TGTGCCAGCAGCCCGGAGTATTTCGGCGGCTACACCTTC